The 14 T cell receptor beta chains below come from one sample, sequenced in a study of cytomegalovirus exposure and HLA in healthy donors. Amplification used 60 Vbeta primers and 13 Jbeta primers. Here immunoSEQ multiplex PCR was the method, and the copy in TCRdb shows in-frame clones only, minus some. The repertoire holds 250,000 to 300,000 clones, with 80% to 95% as singletons. The source material was PBMCs. These receptors all come from a girl aged 2 to 9 in good health and CMV-seronegative.

The chain combines TRBV10-1 with TRBJ2-7; TRBD2 might be the D (6 bases). The length of the CDR3 is 15 residues. Germline-derived CDR1 and CDR2 are WNHNN and SYGVQD (reference sequence). V lost 8 bases and J 3 bases, leaving 20 bases between the germline ends. DNA for the CDR3: TGCGCCAGCTCCGAAAGACGGGGGATTATCTACGAGCAGTACTTC. Its protein product is CASSERRGIIYEQYF.

V and J are TRBV20-1 and TRBJ2-1, with TRBD2 identical over 7 bases. Germline CDR1 is DFQATT and CDR2 is SNEGSKA (reference sequence). Trimming at V came to 7 bases and at J to 9 bases, leaving 3 bases not matched to a gene. There are 10 residues in the CDR3. This CDR3 reads CSGGGFEQFF. CDR3 nucleotide sequence: TGCAGTGGGGGGGGGTTTGAGCAGTTCTTC.

The chain employs TRBV30 and TRBJ2-6; maybe TRBD1 (6 bases). In germline, CDR1 is GTSNPN, CDR2 SVGIG (reference sequence). Trimming shortened V by 4 bases and J by 0 bases, and 10 bases separated the two germline ends. The CDR3 totals 15 residues. DNA for the CDR3: TGTGCCTGGACGACAGGAAACTCTGGGGCCAACGTCCTGACTTTC. This codes for CAWTTGNSGANVLTF.

The chain carries TRBV30 and TRBJ2-5; D is uncertain. Germline values: CDR1 GTSNPN, CDR2 SVGIG (reference sequence). The CDR3 is 13 residues long. V gave up 0 bases and J gave up 1 base, with 6 bases separating them. The CDR3 DNA follows: TGTGCCTGGAGTGTACTCTCCCAAGAGACCCAGTACTTC. It is translated as CAWSVLSQETQYF. The variable domain in full, completed from reference TRBV30 and TRBJ2-5, reads SQTIHQWPATLVQPVGSPLSLECTVEGTSNPNLYWYRQAAGRGLQLLFYSVGIGQISSEVPQNLSASRPQDRQFILSSKKLLLSDSGFYLCAWSVLSQETQYFGPGTRLLVL.

V usage is TRBV29-1 and J usage is TRBJ2-1; 8 nucleotides line up with TRBD1. The germline CDR1 and CDR2 sequences are SQVTM and ANQGSEA. Losses at the gene ends were 7 bases for V and 6 bases for J; bases not matched to a gene: 5. This CDR3 region has 12 residues. This CDR3 is CSASGTGNEQFF. The CDR3 nucleotides are TGCAGCGCCTCCGGGACAGGCAATGAGCAGTTCTTC.

The chain recombines TRBV20-1 with TRBJ1-2; D gene unclear. Germline CDR1 reads DFQATT; CDR2 reads SNEGSKA (reference sequence). Trimming took 3 bases from V and 6 from J, leaving 8 bases between them. The CDR3 is made up of 11 amino acids. CDR3 sequence (DNA): TGCAGTGCTAGCACGGGAGATGGCTACACCTTC. Residues: CSASTGDGYTF.

The CDR3 loop is CASSYSYTVNTEAFF. CDR3 sequence (DNA): TGTGCCAGCAGTTACTCGTATACGGTGAACACTGAAGCTTTCTTT. This chain connects TRBV6-5 to TRBJ1-1; D gene unclear. CDR3 length: 15 amino acids. Between the trimmed V and J ends, which lost 0 bases and 0 bases, there was a span of 8 bases. The germline V gene has CDR1 MNHEY and CDR2 SVGAGI.

This rearrangement joins TRBV5-5 to TRBJ2-3; the D gene is possibly TRBD2 (6 bases). The CDR3 extends over 18 amino acids. The ends were cut back, 4 bases at V and 2 bases at J, with 23 bases in the middle. Germline-derived CDR1 and CDR2 are SGHKS and YYEKEE (reference sequence). This CDR3 reads CASSAGLVNDPHTDTQYF. The CDR3 nucleotides read TGTGCCAGCAGCGCGGGACTCGTTAACGACCCGCACACAGATACGCAGTATTTT.

The V and J genes are TRBV5-1 and TRBJ2-7; D ambiguous. The CDR3 has 14 residues. Trimming took 0 bases from V and 1 from J, leaving 8 bases between them. Looked up from germline, CDR1 is SGHRS and CDR2 is YFSETQ. This chain's CDR3 is CASSLELPSYEQYF. CDR3 nucleotides: TGCGCCAGCAGCTTGGAACTCCCTTCCTACGAGCAGTACTTC.

The rearrangement links TRBV28 to TRBJ2-2, with 8 bases lining up with TRBD2. CDR1 is MDHEN and CDR2 is SYDVKM in the germline V gene. The CDR3 has 15 residues. V was pared by 6 bases and J by 5 bases, with 8 bases of the junction left unmatched. The CDR3 DNA reads TGTGCCAGCAGAAATGAGCGGGGGAGGACCGGGGAGCTGTTTTTT. It yields the protein CASRNERGRTGELFF. The full variable domain, in which reference TRBV28 and TRBJ2-2 provide the parts outside the CDR3, is DVKVTQSSRYLVKRTGEKVFLECVQDMDHENMFWYRQDPGLGLRLIYFSYDVKMKEKGDIPEGYSVSREKKERFSLILESASTNQTSMYLCASRNERGRTGELFFGEGSRLTVL.

The chain uses TRBV11-1 and TRBJ1-2; D is ambiguous. This CDR3 region has 14 residues. Germline loops: CDR1 SGHAT, CDR2 FQDESV (reference sequence). Trimming removed 1 base at V and 12 bases at J, with 18 bases between. The CDR3 DNA reads TGTGCCAGCAGCTTAGGCGTCGGGGTTGGCCATCACACCTTC. Translated: CASSLGVGVGHHTF.

The chain couples TRBV5-4 to TRBJ1-4; a possible D gene is TRBD1 (5 bases). The CDR3 contains 14 residues. The germline CDR1 and CDR2 sequences are SGHNT and YYREEE (reference sequence). Trimming left V 0 bases short and J 7 bases short, with 10 bases between. The CDR3 protein is CASSLARDAEKLFF. CDR3 sequence (DNA): TGTGCCAGCAGCTTGGCCAGGGATGCTGAAAAACTGTTTTTT.

The chain couples TRBV19 to TRBJ2-2; weak D call: TRBD1 (6 bases). The germline V and J ends were trimmed by 1 base and 1 base, with 7 bases remaining between them. This CDR3 comprises 15 residues. The germline V gene encodes CDR1 LNHDA and CDR2 SQIVND (reference sequence). The CDR3 bases are TGTGCCAGTAGTATAGGGGGACAGAACACCGGGGAGCTGTTTTTT. Its translation: CASSIGGQNTGELFF.

The rearrangement links TRBV28 to TRBJ2-1; 7 nucleotides agree with TRBD2. The CDR3 length is 12 residues. J was trimmed by 6 bases and V by 6 bases; bases with no gene match: 2. In germline, CDR1 is MDHEN, CDR2 SYDVKM. CDR3 bases: TGTGCCAGCAGACCTAGCGGCAATGAGCAGTTCTTC. This translates into CASRPSGNEQFF.